This paragraph reports one TCR beta chain. Antigen specificity is unknown. This may be a read error: a much more frequent sequence differs by one nucleotide. The data stem from a study of identical twins. This CDR3 is 13 amino acids long. Trimming removed 8 bases from V and 3 bases from J, with 13 bases in between. Template switching added a universal primer binding site, and final cDNA carried unique molecular identifiers. TCRdb re-called the 5' RACE reads with MiXCR, one entry per CDR3 protein. Of approximately 600,000 distinct CDR3 sequences listed, around 7.5% are singletons. Findings and caveats of the study: It was out-of-frame TCR alpha sharing in monozygotic twins that models underestimated.

The data also belong to a second study, concerning yellow fever vaccine responses in identical twins. From that report: Twin vaccine T cell responses reportedly seemed partly convergent, partly personalized.

This receptor was taken from a woman aged 18-29 years in good health. This chain joins TRBV12-3 or TRBV12-4 and TRBJ1-1; weak D call: TRBD1 (5 bases). Sequencing was performed on PBMCs. CDR3 DNA: TGTGCCAGCGGAAGGGGAATGTACACTGAAGCTTTCTTT. Translating it yields CASGRGMYTEAFF.